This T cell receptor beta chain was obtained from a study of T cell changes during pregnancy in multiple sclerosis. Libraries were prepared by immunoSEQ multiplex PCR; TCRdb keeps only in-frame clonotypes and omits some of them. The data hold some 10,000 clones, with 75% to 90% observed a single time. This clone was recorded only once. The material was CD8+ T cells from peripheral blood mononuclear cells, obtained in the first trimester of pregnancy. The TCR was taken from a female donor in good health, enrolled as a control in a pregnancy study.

This CDR3 reads CASSPRGQETQYF. CDR3 in DNA: TGTGCCAGCAGCCCCAGGGGCCAAGAGACCCAGTACTTC. This chain joins TRBV5-6 and TRBJ2-5; the D gene is possibly TRBD1 (6 bases). Germline CDR1 and CDR2: SGHDT and YYEEEE. Between the trimmed V and J ends, which lost 4 bases and 1 base, there was a span of 8 bases. The CDR3 covers 13 residues.